A selection of T cell receptor beta chains follows, all from one sample in a study of T cell responses to AZD1222 COVID-19 vaccine. Using immunoSEQ multiplex PCR, the repertoire was profiled, and TCRdb retains in-frame clones only, with some absent. This sample yields around 150,000 clones, of which roughly 90% are seen a single time; about 2% belongs to the top ten. This sample comprised peripheral blood, obtained 28 days after the second AZD1222 dose. Receptor source: an adult who received the AZD1222 COVID-19 vaccine. Both conserved end residues are part of each CDR3.

cdr3_aa | j_call | v_call
CASGASSAYTGELFF | TRBJ2-2 | TRBV12-5
CASSLPLGGNSDLNTEAFF | TRBJ1-1 | TRBV7-9
CASSSSGAPYGYTF | TRBJ1-2 | TRBV7-9
CASSSDRGRLSYNEQFF | TRBJ2-1 | TRBV5-1
CATSDSGTGSYNEQFF | TRBJ2-1 | TRBV24-1
CASSPSDGSGANVLTF | TRBJ2-6 | TRBV19
CAALLGGDYGYTF | TRBJ1-2 | TRBV4-1
CASSGGGQISTGELFF | TRBJ2-2 | TRBV5-4
CASSLSNYGYTF | TRBJ1-2 | TRBV7-9
CASSVSGGPYNEQFF | TRBJ2-1 | TRBV7-9
CASSVAVALGEQFF | TRBJ2-1 | TRBV9
CASRVRLALNEQFF | TRBJ2-1 | TRBV2
CASSVEGGNQPQHF | TRBJ1-5 | TRBV9
CASSVVEDTQYF | TRBJ2-3 | TRBV9
CASSTELAGVNEQYF | TRBJ2-7 | TRBV19
CASSPAGENTEAFF | TRBJ1-1 | TRBV5-1
CAWRRSSGNTIYF | TRBJ1-3 | TRBV30
CASRDPSRDTQYF | TRBJ2-3 | TRBV6-5
CASSVGRGTGYNEQFF | TRBJ2-1 | TRBV9
CASSFRRGPLNTDTQYF | TRBJ2-3 | TRBV7-2
CASSLFRGQDYGYTF | TRBJ1-2 | TRBV19
CASSELTGEGINYGYTF | TRBJ1-2 | TRBV2